Listed here are 14 T cell receptor beta chains from one sample, sequenced in a study of vaccination and CD4 T cells after COVID-19. The Oncomine TCR Beta short-read assay was applied to DNA of cultured CD4+ T cells. TCRdb recomputed calls from the PCR reads with MiXCR, one row per CDR3 protein. This table holds 17,000 or so distinct CDR3 sequences, around 30% found once. Antigens of these TCRs are unknown. Indicated treatment: roughly 11-day PBMC culture with coronavirus spike peptide pools or control peptides (ViraFEST assay). Sequenced input: cultured CD4+ T cells from blood. The receptors shown here come from a human donor with COVID-19.

V gene TRBV20-1 combines with J gene TRBJ1-3; 7 nucleotides align to TRBD1. Germline CDR1 is DFQATT and CDR2 is SNEGSKA (reference sequence). J gave up 0 bases and V 0 bases, and 8 bases lay outside the gene matches. This CDR3 is 17 amino acids long. DNA of the CDR3: TGCAGTGCTAGAGATTTCGGGCAGGGGGTCTCTGGAAACACCATATATTTT. This translates into CSARDFGQGVSGNTIYF.

This chain uses TRBV19 with TRBJ2-2, with D perhaps TRBD1 (6 bases). V was trimmed by 9 bases and J by 1 base, leaving 12 bases between them. Germline assignment: CDR1 LNHDA and CDR2 SQIVND (reference sequence). This CDR3 is 14 amino acids long. The CDR3 reads CASRSGQNTGELFF. As DNA, the CDR3 is TGTGCCAGCAGATCGGGACAGAACACCGGGGAGCTGTTTTTT.

V gene TRBV9 combines with J gene TRBJ1-2; weak D call: TRBD1 (6 bases). V lost 4 bases and J 0 bases, leaving 22 bases between the germline ends. This CDR3 has 18 amino acids. Germline V CDR1 and CDR2: SGDLS, YYNGEE. CDR3 residues: CASSHKIFQGPANYGYTF. DNA of the CDR3: TGTGCCAGCAGCCACAAAATATTCCAGGGGCCCGCTAACTATGGCTACACCTTC.

The rearrangement links TRBV12-3 or TRBV12-4 to TRBJ1-5; 10 bases are a match to TRBD1. This CDR3 is 16 amino acids long. V lost 4 bases and J lost 2; bases outside the gene matches: 5. The CDR3, as DNA: TGTGCCAGCAGTTCGACAGGGGGCTTAGGCAATCAGCCCCAGCATTTT. Amino acids: CASSSTGGLGNQPQHF.

DNA for the CDR3: TGTGCCAGCTCACCGGGGCAGGGGGCAGGCGAGCAGTACTTC. Amino acid sequence: CASSPGQGAGEQYF. This chain connects TRBV18 to TRBJ2-7; 8 positions agree with TRBD1. The CDR3 has 14 amino acids. Germline V gives CDR1 KGHSH, CDR2 LQKENI. J lost 6 bases, V lost 3 bases, and 7 bases had no gene match. The full variable domain, with the rest looked up from reference TRBV18 and TRBJ2-7, is NAGVMQNPRHLVRRRGQEARLRCSPMKGHSHVYWYRQLPEEGLKFMVYLQKENIIDESGMPKERFSAEFPKEGPSILRIQQVVRGDSAAYFCASSPGQGAGEQYFGPGTRLTVT.

Comments on this clonotype: The germline gene is not matched at one end of the junction; a read error may be the cause. The rearrangement joins TRBV11-1 to TRBJ1-6; TRBD1 might be the D (5 bases). The CDR3 contains 11 residues. Germline CDR1 is SGHAT and CDR2 is FQDESV (reference sequence). The CDR3 DNA sequence: TGTACCAGCAGCGCGGGACCCCTCCTCCACTTT. Translation: CTSSAGPLLHF.

This chain connects TRBV5-1 to TRBJ2-7, with 9 bases aligning to TRBD1. This CDR3 is 14 amino acids long. Germline V gene lookup returns CDR1 SGHRS and CDR2 YFSETQ. Germline trimming cut 5 bases from V and 1 base from J; bases unmatched to any gene: 4. CDR3 protein: CASRTGTGSYEQYF. The CDR3, as DNA: TGCGCCAGCAGAACCGGGACAGGGTCCTACGAGCAGTACTTC.

This clonotype was observed a few times. The rearrangement uses TRBV20-1 and TRBJ1-6; D may be TRBD1 (5 bases). There are 13 residues in the CDR3. CDR1 DFQATT and CDR2 SNEGSKA come from the germline V gene (reference sequence). V lost 2 bases to trimming and J lost 8 bases, with 10 bases between them. CDR3 amino acids: CSARQGRDSPLHF. The CDR3 DNA reads TGCAGTGCTAGACAGGGCCGGGATTCACCCCTCCACTTT.

This clonotype turned up a few times. The V and J genes are TRBV25-1 and TRBJ1-1; D might be TRBD1 (5 bases). Germline V lookup: CDR1 MGHDK, CDR2 SYGVNS. The CDR3 has 16 amino acids. V lost 4 bases, J lost 0 bases, and 15 bases lay in between. The DNA of the CDR3 is TGTGCCAGCAGTGGGTTTCAGGGTGTTATGAACACTGAAGCTTTCTTT. This sequence encodes CASSGFQGVMNTEAFF.

The rearrangement uses TRBV6-1 and TRBJ2-7, with 7 bases matching TRBD1. CDR3 length: 15 amino acids. Germline-derived CDR1 and CDR2 are MNHNS and SASEGT. J was trimmed by 5 bases and V by 6 bases; bases with no gene match: 13. Here the CDR3 reads CASREVPRQGHEQYF. CDR3 nucleotide sequence: TGTGCCAGCAGGGAGGTTCCACGACAGGGCCACGAGCAGTACTTC.

Only a few counts were recorded for this clonotype. The chain joins TRBV20-1 to TRBJ1-4; a possible D gene is TRBD1 (6 bases). CDR1 is DFQATT and CDR2 is SNEGSKA in the germline V gene (reference sequence). V was shortened by 4 bases and J by 7 bases, with 19 bases between the two germline ends. The CDR3 runs 15 residues. The CDR3 reads CSANPVGQGSEKLFF. In nucleotides, the CDR3 is TGCAGTGCTAATCCAGTAGGGCAGGGGAGTGAAAAACTGTTTTTT.

The gene calls are TRBV11-3 and TRBJ2-6; D not certain. The V gene lost 3 bases and the J gene lost 0 bases, with 9 bases spanning the gap. Germline V gene lookup returns CDR1 SGHNT and CDR2 YENEEA. This CDR3 is built from 16 residues. This CDR3 reads CASSFRSGSGANVLTF. In DNA, the CDR3 is TGTGCCAGCAGCTTTCGCAGTGGCTCTGGGGCCAACGTCCTGACTTTC.

This clonotype turned up a few times. The rearrangement links TRBV30 to TRBJ1-2; 11 nucleotides line up with TRBD1. From germline, CDR1 is GTSNPN and CDR2 SVGIG (reference sequence). The CDR3 runs 13 residues. Trimming at V came to 7 bases and at J to 5 bases, leaving 6 bases not matched to a gene. The CDR3 protein is CALDRGLWYGYTF. CDR3 DNA sequence: TGTGCCTTGGACAGGGGGCTTTGGTATGGCTACACCTTC.

This clonotype showed up just a few times. This sequence joins TRBV24-1 and TRBJ2-7; 11 bases map to TRBD1. This CDR3 spans 18 amino acids. Per the germline V gene, CDR1 is KGHDR and CDR2 is SFDVKD. J lost 6 bases, V lost 1 base, and 13 bases had no gene match. DNA of the CDR3: TGTGCCACCAGTGATTTCGCGGGGGGGACAGGGGGAGTCGGCGAGCAGTACTTC. Its translation is CATSDFAGGTGGVGEQYF.